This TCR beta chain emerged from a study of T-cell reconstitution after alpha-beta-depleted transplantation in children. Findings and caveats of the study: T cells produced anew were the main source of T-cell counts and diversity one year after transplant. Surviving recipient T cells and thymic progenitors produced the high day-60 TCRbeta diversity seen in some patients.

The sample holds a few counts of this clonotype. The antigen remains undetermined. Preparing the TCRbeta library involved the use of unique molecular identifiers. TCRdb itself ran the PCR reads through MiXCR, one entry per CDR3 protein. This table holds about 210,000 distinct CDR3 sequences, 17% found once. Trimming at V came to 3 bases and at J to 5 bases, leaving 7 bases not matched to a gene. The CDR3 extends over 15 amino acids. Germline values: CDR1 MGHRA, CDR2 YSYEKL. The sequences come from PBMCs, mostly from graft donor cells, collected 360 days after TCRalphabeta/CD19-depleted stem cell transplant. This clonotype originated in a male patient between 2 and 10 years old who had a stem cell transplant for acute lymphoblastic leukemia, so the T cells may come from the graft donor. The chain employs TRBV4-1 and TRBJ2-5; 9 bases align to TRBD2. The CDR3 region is CASSHLSGGRETQYF. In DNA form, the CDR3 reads TGCGCCAGCAGCCACCTTAGCGGGGGCCGGGAGACCCAGTACTTC.